A single sample gave rise to the 21 T cell receptor beta chains below, sequenced in a study of CD8 T cells in ankylosing spondylitis. TCRdb passed the 5' RACE reads through MiXCR, listing each CDR3 protein once. The repertoire has 250,000 or so distinct CDR3 sequences, 24% of them found once; the top ten carry 0.6% to 0.75%. The sequenced sample consisted of blood, either unsorted or a sorted T cell fraction (not recorded which). These receptors all come from a male donor with ankylosing spondylitis or in good health (not recorded which).

This clonotype has a count of ten or more. The CDR3 here is CASTPLGNQPQHF. CDR3 nucleotides: TGTGCCAGCACTCCATTGGGGAATCAGCCCCAGCATTTT. V and J are TRBV6-6 and TRBJ1-5, with D hard to call. CDR1 and CDR2 (germline): MNHNY, SVGAGI (reference sequence). Trimming took off 7 bases at V and 4 bases at J, with 11 bases between the two ends. The CDR3 sequence is 13 residues long.

This chain's CDR3 is CSVGRRDNEQFF. CDR3 bases: TGCAGCGTTGGGCGCAGAGACAATGAGCAGTTCTTC. The chain links TRBV29-1 to TRBJ2-1; D gene uncertain. CDR1 is SQVTM and CDR2 is ANQGSEA in the germline V gene. CDR3 length: 12 residues. The V end lost 4 bases, the J end lost 5 bases, and 9 bases lay between the germline ends.

The CDR3 loop is CASSRLLRRDGGPGANVLTF. The CDR3 nucleotides read TGTGCCAGCAGCCGCCTCCTTCGACGGGACGGGGGCCCCGGGGCCAACGTCCTGACTTTC. V and J are TRBV4-2 and TRBJ2-6; D possibly uses TRBD1 or TRBD2 (6 bases each). V was trimmed by 4 bases and J by 4 bases, leaving 26 bases between them. CDR1 and CDR2 from the germline V gene are LGHNA and YNFKEQ. This CDR3 has 20 residues.

This clonotype was counted at least ten times. This chain joins TRBV20-1 and TRBJ1-2, with no clear D. Germline CDR1 is DFQATT and CDR2 is SNEGSKA (reference sequence). This CDR3 contains 13 residues. V lost 3 bases and J 0 bases, leaving 8 bases between the germline ends. As DNA, the CDR3 is TGCAGTGCTAGGAGGGAGACTAACTATGGCTACACCTTC. Translated: CSARRETNYGYTF.

V gene TRBV5-5 combines with J gene TRBJ2-3, with a weak D call TRBD1 (5 bases). The V gene's germline CDR1 is SGHKS and CDR2 YYEKEE (reference sequence). This CDR3 spans 14 amino acids. V was trimmed by 7 bases and J by 4 bases, leaving 16 bases between them. As DNA, the CDR3 is TGTGCCAGCCGTGGCAGGGCGCGCCCAGATACGCAGTATTTT. This codes for CASRGRARPDTQYF.

This clonotype was seen at least ten times. The chain combines TRBV12-3 or TRBV12-4 with TRBJ1-1, with D unresolved. V lost 5 bases to trimming and J lost 4 bases, with 11 bases between them. CDR3 length equals 13 residues. CDR3 region: CASSTDRTTEAFF. CDR3 coding DNA: TGTGCCAGCAGTACGGACCGGACCACTGAAGCTTTCTTT.

J is TRBJ1-2 and V is TRBV5-4; perhaps TRBD1 as D (6 bases). V lost 4 bases and J 4 bases, leaving 11 bases between the germline ends. Germline V lookup: CDR1 SGHNT, CDR2 YYREEE (reference sequence). This CDR3 spans 13 amino acids. CDR3 in amino acids: CASSAGQTYGYTF. DNA for the CDR3: TGTGCCAGCAGCGCAGGACAGACCTATGGCTACACCTTC.

This clonotype has ten or more counts. The rearrangement uses TRBV20-1 and TRBJ1-5, with 7 bases that match TRBD1. CDR1 is DFQATT and CDR2 is SNEGSKA in the germline V gene (reference sequence). The ends lost 5 bases at V and 3 bases at J; junction bases unmatched: 1. The CDR3 is made up of 12 amino acids. The CDR3 nucleotides read TGCAGTGCTGAGGGGGCCAATCAGCCCCAGCATTTT. Residues: CSAEGANQPQHF.

The chain joins TRBV6-1 to TRBJ2-3; D remains ambiguous. Germline CDR1 and CDR2: MNHNS and SASEGT. Between the trimmed V and J ends, which lost 5 bases and 1 base, there was a span of 13 bases. The CDR3 sequence is 15 residues long. The CDR3 bases are TGTGCCAGCAGTCGCGACCTGCGCGGCACAGATACGCAGTATTTT. Protein product: CASSRDLRGTDTQYF.

A few counts support this clonotype. The chain uses TRBV1 and TRBJ1-1; no DNA check was done on the table's D call, TRBD1. TRBV1 is a known pseudogene. The CDR3 has 20 residues. CDR3 in DNA: TGCACCAGCAGCCAATATAAAACCGGGACACCCGAGGCTTTGAACACTGAAGCTTTCTTT. Amino acids: CTSSQYKTGTPEALNTEAFF.

This clonotype was counted many times. The V gene is TRBV5-1, the J gene TRBJ2-2; tentatively, D is TRBD2 (5 bases). Germline values: CDR1 SGHRS, CDR2 YFSETQ. The CDR3 sequence is 15 residues long. V dropped 4 bases and J dropped 11 bases, with 21 bases sitting between them. CDR3 loop: CASSAIGGPERELFF. CDR3 bases: TGCGCCAGCAGCGCGATTGGCGGGCCAGAACGAGAGCTGTTTTTT.

This clonotype was recorded at least ten times. The genes are TRBV20-1 and TRBJ2-7; perhaps TRBD2 as D (5 bases). V gave up 6 bases and J gave up 5 bases, with 14 bases separating them. The germline gives CDR1 DFQATT, CDR2 SNEGSKA (reference sequence). This CDR3 is 12 amino acids long. CDR3 residues: CSAKEDRNEQYF. CDR3 DNA sequence: TGCAGTGCGAAGGAGGATAGGAACGAGCAGTACTTC.

The chain couples TRBV24-1 to TRBJ2-1; 10 bases fit TRBD2. J lost 5 bases, V lost 2 bases, and 8 bases had no gene match. There are 17 residues in the CDR3. CDR1 is KGHDR, CDR2 SFDVKD, per germline. CDR3 in amino acids: CATSDSTTSGANNEQFF. The CDR3 coding sequence is TGTGCCACCAGTGATTCGACCACTAGCGGGGCGAACAATGAGCAGTTCTTC.

This clonotype was seen only a few times. This chain uses TRBV20-1 with TRBJ2-7; unclear D gene. In germline, CDR1 is DFQATT, CDR2 SNEGSKA (reference sequence). Trimming pared 5 bases from V and 0 bases from J, leaving 17 bases between. The CDR3 has 15 residues. CDR3 bases: TGCAGTGCTCGAAAGCCGGCGGAGCCCTCCTACGAGCAGTACTTC. Protein sequence: CSARKPAEPSYEQYF.

At least ten counts were recorded for this clonotype. The chain joins TRBV6-2 or TRBV6-3 to TRBJ2-1; D remains unclear. Germline V gene data show CDR1 as MNHEY and CDR2 as SVGEGT. Trimming cost V 5 bases and J 7 bases, with 6 bases left between them. CDR3 length: 11 residues. The DNA for the CDR3 is TGTGCCAGCAGTCTCCAGAATGAGCAGTTCTTC. As protein: CASSLQNEQFF.

This clonotype has ten or more counts. CDR3 sequence (DNA): TGTGCCAGCACCTTACAGGGGGGCTATGGCTACACCTTC. Translating gives CASTLQGGYGYTF. The chain combines TRBV12-3 or TRBV12-4 with TRBJ1-2; the match to TRBD1 covers 8 bases. The CDR3 length is 13 residues. Trimming took 7 bases from V and 4 from J; bases not matched to a gene: 5.

Only a few counts were recorded for this clonotype. The rearrangement joins TRBV10-3 to TRBJ1-2, with 9 bases that match TRBD1. J was trimmed by 3 bases and V by 6 bases; bases with no gene match: 2. Germline lookup yields CDR1 ENHRY and CDR2 SYGVKD. The CDR3 contains 13 residues. The CDR3 region is CAIRRDRDYGYTF. CDR3 nucleotide sequence: TGTGCCATCAGGCGGGACAGGGACTATGGCTACACCTTC.

This clonotype was recorded at least ten times. The V gene is TRBV6-1, the J gene TRBJ2-6; no definite D call. Trimming took 9 bases from V and 4 from J, leaving 13 bases between them. This CDR3 region has 14 residues. CDR1 is MNHNS, CDR2 SASEGT, per germline. The CDR3 protein is CASTPQPGANVLTF. For the CDR3, the DNA is TGTGCCAGTACCCCCCAGCCCGGGGCCAACGTCCTGACTTTC.

In this sample, this clonotype turned up many times. The CDR3 reads CSALQGLTEAFF. The CDR3 DNA sequence: TGCAGTGCTCTCCAGGGTCTAACTGAAGCTTTCTTT. V usage is TRBV20-1 and J usage is TRBJ1-1; D is perhaps TRBD1 (5 bases). The CDR3 is made up of 12 amino acids. Germline V gene data show CDR1 as DFQATT and CDR2 as SNEGSKA (reference sequence). Trimming removed 5 bases from V and 5 bases from J, with 12 bases in between.

This clonotype has ten or more counts. The chain couples TRBV20-1 to TRBJ2-3; 8 nucleotides agree with TRBD1. CDR1 and CDR2 from the germline V gene are DFQATT and SNEGSKA (reference sequence). The V and J ends lost 1 base and 6 bases, in that order; junction bases with no gene match: 6. The length of the CDR3 is 14 residues. The CDR3 sequence: CSARAQGARDTQYF. CDR3 DNA sequence: TGCAGTGCTAGAGCTCAGGGGGCGAGGGATACGCAGTATTTT.

The J gene is TRBJ2-7, the V gene TRBV10-3; 8 bases map to TRBD1. The CDR3 totals 13 residues. Germline values: CDR1 ENHRY, CDR2 SYGVKD. V shed 4 bases, J shed 1 base, and the junction held 0 bases outside the gene matches. In nucleotides, the CDR3 is TGTGCCATCAGTGGGACAGGGTCCTACGAGCAGTACTTC. It encodes CAISGTGSYEQYF.